This T cell receptor (beta chain) came from a study of monozygotic twins with inflammatory bowel disease. Study outcomes and limitations: IBD patients shared fewer clonotypes with others than healthy twins, especially with disease activity.

The CDR3 spans 14 residues. Germline V gene data show CDR1 as SGDLS and CDR2 as YYNGEE. Concerning this clonotype itself: Its antigen is not known.

The template-switching step introduced UMIs that carried a 6-nucleotide sample barcode. For each CDR3 protein, TCRdb gives one entry from its re-call of the 5' RACE reads, without DNA. This table lists over 110,000 distinct CDR3 sequences. The sequenced sample was blood. This TCR derives from a human donor with ulcerative colitis or Crohn's disease, or a healthy co-twin of an affected twin (not recorded which). The gene calls are TRBV9 and TRBJ2-1; TCRdb's D gene call, TRBD2, goes unchecked for lack of DNA. CDR3 amino acids: CASSVRAERGEQFF.